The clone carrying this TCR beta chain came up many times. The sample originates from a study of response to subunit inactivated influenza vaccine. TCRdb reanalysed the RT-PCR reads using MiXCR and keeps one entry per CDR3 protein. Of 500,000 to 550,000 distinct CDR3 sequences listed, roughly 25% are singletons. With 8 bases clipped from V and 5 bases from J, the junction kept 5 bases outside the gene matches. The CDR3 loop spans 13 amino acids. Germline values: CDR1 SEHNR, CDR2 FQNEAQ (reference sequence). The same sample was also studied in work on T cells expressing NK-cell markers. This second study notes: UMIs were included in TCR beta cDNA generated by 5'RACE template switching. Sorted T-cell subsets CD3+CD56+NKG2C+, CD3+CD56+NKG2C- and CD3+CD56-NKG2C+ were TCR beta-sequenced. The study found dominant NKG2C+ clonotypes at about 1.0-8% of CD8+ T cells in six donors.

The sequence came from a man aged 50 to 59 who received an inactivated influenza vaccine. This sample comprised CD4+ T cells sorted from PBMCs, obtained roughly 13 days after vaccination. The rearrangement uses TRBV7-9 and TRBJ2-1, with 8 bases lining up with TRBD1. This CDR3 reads CASSRDRHNEQFF. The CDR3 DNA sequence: TGTGCCAGCTCTCGGGACAGGCACAATGAGCAGTTCTTC.